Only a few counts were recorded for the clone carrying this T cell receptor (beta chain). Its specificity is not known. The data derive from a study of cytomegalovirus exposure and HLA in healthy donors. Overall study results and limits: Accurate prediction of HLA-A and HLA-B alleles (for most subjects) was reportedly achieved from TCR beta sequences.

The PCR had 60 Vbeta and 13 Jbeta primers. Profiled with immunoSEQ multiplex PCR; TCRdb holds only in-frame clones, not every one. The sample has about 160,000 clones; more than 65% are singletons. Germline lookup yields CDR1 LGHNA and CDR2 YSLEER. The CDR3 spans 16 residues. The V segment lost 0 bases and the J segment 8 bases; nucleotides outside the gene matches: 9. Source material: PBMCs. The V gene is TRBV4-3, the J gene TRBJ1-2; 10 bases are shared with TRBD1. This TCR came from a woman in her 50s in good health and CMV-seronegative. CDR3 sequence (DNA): TGCGCCAGCAGCCAAGAAGGGACAGGGGATCTTTGGGGCTACACCTTC. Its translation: CASSQEGTGDLWGYTF.